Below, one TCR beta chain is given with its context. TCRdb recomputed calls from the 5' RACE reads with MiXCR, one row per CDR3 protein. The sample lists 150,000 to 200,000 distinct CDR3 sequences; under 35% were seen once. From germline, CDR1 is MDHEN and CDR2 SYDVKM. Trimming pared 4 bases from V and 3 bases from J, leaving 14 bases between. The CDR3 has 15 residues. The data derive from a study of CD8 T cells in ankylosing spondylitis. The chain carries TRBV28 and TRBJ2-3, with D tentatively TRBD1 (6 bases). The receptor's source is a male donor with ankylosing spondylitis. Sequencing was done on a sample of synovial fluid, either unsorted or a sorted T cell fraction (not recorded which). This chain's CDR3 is CASSSSGDGTDTQYF. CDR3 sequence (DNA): TGTGCCAGCAGTTCGTCAGGGGATGGTACAGATACGCAGTATTTT.